A selection of T cell receptor beta chains follows, all from one sample in a study of blood T cell repertoires in COVID-19. The protocol was immunoSEQ multiplex PCR, while the TCRdb copy is restricted to in-frame clones and leaves out a portion. The sample includes approximately 240,000 clones, approximately 79% of them seen just once. Sequenced sample: peripheral blood. These receptors all stem from a woman aged 40 to 49 with active or convalescent COVID-19. Both conserved end residues are part of each CDR3. D genes are given only for firm matches. The size entry is marked missing in some rows and otherwise reads once, few, many or a size class.

CDR3 DNA: TGTGCCAGTTCAACTAGGTCTGAGCAGTTCTTC
CDR3 protein: CASSTRSEQFF
V gene: TRBV19
D gene: -
J gene: TRBJ2-1
clone size: once

CDR3 DNA: TGCGCCAGCAGCTTGGGACTAGCGGGGGGATACAATGAGCAGTTCTTC
CDR3 protein: CASSLGLAGGYNEQFF
V gene: TRBV5-1
D gene: TRBD2
J gene: TRBJ2-1
clone size: -

CDR3 DNA: TGTGCCACCAGTGACGTCCCAGATACGCAGTATTTT
CDR3 protein: CATSDVPDTQYF
V gene: TRBV24-1
D gene: -
J gene: TRBJ2-3
clone size: once

CDR3 DNA: TGTGCCACCAGCAGAGATACACAGGGAAGCTATGGTTACACCTTC
CDR3 protein: CATSRDTQGSYGYTF
V gene: TRBV15
D gene: -
J gene: TRBJ1-2
clone size: -

CDR3 DNA: TGTGCCAGTAGTATCGGACAGGGTGAAGAGACCCAGTACTTC
CDR3 protein: CASSIGQGEETQYF
V gene: TRBV19
D gene: TRBD1
J gene: TRBJ2-5
clone size: -

CDR3 DNA: TGTGCCTCGGGACTAGCGGCCAATAATGAGCAGTTCTTC
CDR3 protein: CASGLAANNEQFF
V gene: TRBV11-3
D gene: TRBD2
J gene: TRBJ2-1
clone size: -

CDR3 DNA: TGTGCTAGCGGCAGGGGCAATACCGGGGAGCTGTTTTTT
CDR3 protein: CASGRGNTGELFF
V gene: TRBV7-7
D gene: -
J gene: TRBJ2-2
clone size: -

CDR3 DNA: TGTGCCAGCAGTGAAGAAGGGGCAGGCTATGGCTACACCTTC
CDR3 protein: CASSEEGAGYGYTF
V gene: TRBV6-1
D gene: -
J gene: TRBJ1-2
clone size: -

CDR3 DNA: TGTGCCAGTAGTATTAATACGAGGGTAGGGAGCGGCACTGAAGCTTTCTTT
CDR3 protein: CASSINTRVGSGTEAFF
V gene: TRBV19
D gene: -
J gene: TRBJ1-1
clone size: many

CDR3 DNA: TGTGCCAGCAGTTGGGGACAGACGAGCGAGCAGTACTTC
CDR3 protein: CASSWGQTSEQYF
V gene: TRBV6-5
D gene: TRBD1
J gene: TRBJ2-7
clone size: -

CDR3 DNA: TGTGCCAGCAGTTTCCGCCAGGGGGCGAGAAACACCATATATTTT
CDR3 protein: CASSFRQGARNTIYF
V gene: TRBV27
D gene: TRBD1
J gene: TRBJ1-3
clone size: -

CDR3 DNA: TGTGCCACCAGTGACCCCAGAGCAGGGTCTATATACAATGAGCAGTTCTTC
CDR3 protein: CATSDPRAGSIYNEQFF
V gene: TRBV24-1
D gene: -
J gene: TRBJ2-1
clone size: -

CDR3 DNA: TGTGCCAGCCCCAGGGCCATGAACACTGAAGCTTTCTTT
CDR3 protein: CASPRAMNTEAFF
V gene: TRBV6-5
D gene: -
J gene: TRBJ1-1
clone size: few

CDR3 DNA: TGTGCCAGCGGCTTCAGGACAGGGACCTACGAGCAGTACTTC
CDR3 protein: CASGFRTGTYEQYF
V gene: TRBV28
D gene: TRBD1
J gene: TRBJ2-7
clone size: -

CDR3 DNA: TGTGCCAGCAGTTACCTTGGTAGATCCACAGATACGCAGTATTTT
CDR3 protein: CASSYLGRSTDTQYF
V gene: TRBV6-5
D gene: -
J gene: TRBJ2-3
clone size: -

CDR3 DNA: TGTGCCAGCAGCCAAGATAGTTCCAGGGGAAAACTGTTTTTT
CDR3 protein: CASSQDSSRGKLFF
V gene: TRBV14
D gene: -
J gene: TRBJ1-4
clone size: -

CDR3 DNA: TGTGCCTGGAGTGCCGTCCATCGGGGAGCGGGAGACACCATATATTTT
CDR3 protein: CAWSAVHRGAGDTIYF
V gene: TRBV30
D gene: -
J gene: TRBJ1-3
clone size: -

CDR3 DNA: TGTGCCACCAGCAGAGAGGCGCGGGGCGGCTACACCTTC
CDR3 protein: CATSREARGGYTF
V gene: TRBV15
D gene: -
J gene: TRBJ1-2
clone size: -

CDR3 DNA: TGTGCCAGCAGCACCTTACAGGCTACAACTAATGAAAAACTGTTTTTT
CDR3 protein: CASSTLQATTNEKLFF
V gene: TRBV5-6
D gene: -
J gene: TRBJ1-4
clone size: -

CDR3 DNA: TGCAGCGACGTGGGACGGACAGTAAGGGGCTATGGCTACACCTTC
CDR3 protein: CSDVGRTVRGYGYTF
V gene: TRBV29-1
D gene: -
J gene: TRBJ1-2
clone size: -

CDR3 DNA: TGTGCCAGCAGCTCGGACAGTTACGCCACTGAAGCTTTCTTT
CDR3 protein: CASSSDSYATEAFF
V gene: TRBV11-1
D gene: -
J gene: TRBJ1-1
clone size: few

CDR3 DNA: TGTGCCATCAGTGAGTCCAGTAGGCGGCGGAACACTGAAGCTTTCTTT
CDR3 protein: CAISESSRRRNTEAFF
V gene: TRBV10-3
D gene: -
J gene: TRBJ1-1
clone size: many

CDR3 DNA: TGTGCCAGTACTCTACGGGGAGTTGGCACAGATACGCAGTATTTT
CDR3 protein: CASTLRGVGTDTQYF
V gene: TRBV19
D gene: -
J gene: TRBJ2-3
clone size: -

CDR3 DNA: TGTGCCAGCAGTCAATCGGGGACTAATGAAAAACTGTTTTTT
CDR3 protein: CASSQSGTNEKLFF
V gene: TRBV27
D gene: -
J gene: TRBJ1-4
clone size: -

CDR3 DNA: TGTGCCAGCAGCCAAGACACGACAGGGAGTGGAAACACCATATATTTT
CDR3 protein: CASSQDTTGSGNTIYF
V gene: TRBV3-1/TRBV3-2
D gene: TRBD1
J gene: TRBJ1-3
clone size: -

CDR3 DNA: TGCAGCGTTGGGGAGGGGAGATCGTCCGGCTACACCTTC
CDR3 protein: CSVGEGRSSGYTF
V gene: TRBV29-1
D gene: -
J gene: TRBJ1-2
clone size: few

CDR3 DNA: TGCGCCAGCAGCCGGGACAGGGCCACCGGGGAGCTGTTTTTT
CDR3 protein: CASSRDRATGELFF
V gene: TRBV5-1
D gene: TRBD1
J gene: TRBJ2-2
clone size: once

CDR3 DNA: TGTGCCAGCAGCTTACAGGGGAGGAACACTGAAGCTTTCTTT
CDR3 protein: CASSLQGRNTEAFF
V gene: TRBV7-8
D gene: -
J gene: TRBJ1-1
clone size: -

CDR3 DNA: TGTGCCATCCGACAGGGGGCGCGGGAGGAGCAGTACTTC
CDR3 protein: CAIRQGAREEQYF
V gene: TRBV10-3
D gene: TRBD1
J gene: TRBJ2-7
clone size: -

CDR3 DNA: TGTGCCAGCAGTGACTCAGGGGGTCCCACTGAAGCTTTCTTT
CDR3 protein: CASSDSGGPTEAFF
V gene: TRBV25-1
D gene: TRBD1
J gene: TRBJ1-1
clone size: few

CDR3 DNA: TGTGCCAGCAGCATCCGCCAATTAAGACTTCATTTT
CDR3 protein: CASSIRQLRLHF
V gene: TRBV2
D gene: -
J gene: TRBJ1-3
clone size: -

CDR3 DNA: TGCGCCAGCAGCCAGGGACACCTTGACACTGAAGCTTTCTTT
CDR3 protein: CASSQGHLDTEAFF
V gene: TRBV5-1
D gene: -
J gene: TRBJ1-1
clone size: -

CDR3 DNA: TGTGCCAGCAGTCCAGACAGGGGGCGGAATGAAAAACTGTTTTTT
CDR3 protein: CASSPDRGRNEKLFF
V gene: TRBV28
D gene: TRBD1
J gene: TRBJ1-4
clone size: -

CDR3 DNA: TGCGCCAGCACAGGCGCGGGGACCTACGAGCAGTACTTC
CDR3 protein: CASTGAGTYEQYF
V gene: TRBV5-1
D gene: -
J gene: TRBJ2-7
clone size: -

CDR3 DNA: TGTGCCAGCAGTCCTCACAGGGACCTTAACACTGAAGCTTTCTTT
CDR3 protein: CASSPHRDLNTEAFF
V gene: TRBV6-5
D gene: -
J gene: TRBJ1-1
clone size: -

CDR3 DNA: TGTGCCAGTAGTATAGCGGGGGGCTACGAAAAACCAAAGGGAGCTTTCTTT
CDR3 protein: CASSIAGGYEKPKGAFF
V gene: TRBV19
D gene: -
J gene: TRBJ1-1
clone size: -

CDR3 DNA: TGTGCCAGCAGTTTAGGGGCAGGCCTTGGCTACACCTTC
CDR3 protein: CASSLGAGLGYTF
V gene: TRBV12-3/TRBV12-4
D gene: -
J gene: TRBJ1-2
clone size: -

CDR3 DNA: TGTGCCAGCTCACCAATAAATGAAAAACTGTTTTTT
CDR3 protein: CASSPINEKLFF
V gene: TRBV18
D gene: -
J gene: TRBJ1-4
clone size: -

CDR3 DNA: TGTGCCAGCAGCTTATGGAGACCACAGGGGGATGAAGCTTTCTTT
CDR3 protein: CASSLWRPQGDEAFF
V gene: TRBV7-9
D gene: TRBD1
J gene: TRBJ1-1
clone size: once

CDR3 DNA: TGCAGCGTTGAAGATGGTCGGGAGGCTGGAAACACCATATATTTT
CDR3 protein: CSVEDGREAGNTIYF
V gene: TRBV29-1
D gene: -
J gene: TRBJ1-3
clone size: -

CDR3 DNA: TGTGCCAGCAGTTTATTTCCGGGAAGCTCCTATAATTCACCCCTCCACTTT
CDR3 protein: CASSLFPGSSYNSPLHF
V gene: TRBV28
D gene: -
J gene: TRBJ1-6
clone size: -

CDR3 DNA: TGTGCCACCAGCGGAAAGAGGCAGTTCGACAATCAGCCCCAGCATTTT
CDR3 protein: CATSGKRQFDNQPQHF
V gene: TRBV15
D gene: -
J gene: TRBJ1-5
clone size: -

CDR3 DNA: TGTGCCAGCTCACCCAGTAGCGCCGGAGATGGCTACACCTTC
CDR3 protein: CASSPSSAGDGYTF
V gene: TRBV18
D gene: -
J gene: TRBJ1-2
clone size: -

CDR3 DNA: TGTGCCAGTAGTACCCTAAGGACAGATGGCTACACCTTC
CDR3 protein: CASSTLRTDGYTF
V gene: TRBV19
D gene: -
J gene: TRBJ1-2
clone size: -

CDR3 DNA: TGTGCCACCAGCTCATTAGCGGACCCCTACGAGCAGTACTTC
CDR3 protein: CATSSLADPYEQYF
V gene: TRBV15
D gene: -
J gene: TRBJ2-7
clone size: -

CDR3 DNA: TGTGCCAGTAGTTACAGGGGTTCGTACGAGCAGTACTTC
CDR3 protein: CASSYRGSYEQYF
V gene: TRBV19
D gene: TRBD1
J gene: TRBJ2-7
clone size: -